The rows below give T cell receptor beta chains drawn from one sample of a study of T cell responses to AZD1222 COVID-19 vaccine. Produced via immunoSEQ multiplex PCR; TCRdb's table is partial and in-frame only. The repertoire holds about 150,000 clones, with about 88% as singletons. The sequencing here drew on peripheral blood, taken after recovery from COVID-19. The receptors were sampled from an adult who had recovered from COVID-19. Each CDR3 is given with its conserved first and last residue. The order of the fields is V gene, D gene, J gene, clone size, CDR3 protein, CDR3 DNA. A D gene is named only where the DNA matches it firmly. The size of a clone is reported for some rows only, either as once, few or many, or as a class for expanded clones.

v_gene: TRBV15
d_gene: .
j_gene: TRBJ2-3
abundance: .
CDR3aa: CATSTGPNPSTDTQYF
CDR3nt: TGTGCCACCAGCACGGGCCCGAACCCTAGCACAGATACGCAGTATTTT

v_gene: TRBV6-1
d_gene: .
j_gene: TRBJ1-5
abundance: .
CDR3aa: CASSELGGARQPQHF
CDR3nt: TGTGCCAGCAGTGAACTAGGGGGGGCGAGGCAGCCCCAGCATTTT

v_gene: TRBV11-3
d_gene: TRBD1
j_gene: TRBJ1-2
abundance: .
CDR3aa: CASSLFKGAGGYTF
CDR3nt: TGTGCCAGCAGCTTATTCAAGGGGGCGGGTGGCTACACCTTC

v_gene: TRBV7-9
d_gene: .
j_gene: TRBJ2-3
abundance: .
CDR3aa: CASSVGQDTQYF
CDR3nt: TGTGCCAGCAGCGTGGGACAAGATACGCAGTATTTT

v_gene: TRBV6-6
d_gene: TRBD1
j_gene: TRBJ1-2
abundance: .
CDR3aa: CASSSGTGVGSYGYTF
CDR3nt: TGTGCCAGCAGTTCCGGGACAGGGGTGGGTAGCTATGGCTACACCTTC

v_gene: TRBV6-1
d_gene: TRBD2
j_gene: TRBJ2-5
abundance: .
CDR3aa: CASSVASGGYQETQYF
CDR3nt: TGTGCCAGCAGTGTTGCTAGCGGGGGGTACCAAGAGACCCAGTACTTC

v_gene: TRBV7-9
d_gene: TRBD2
j_gene: TRBJ2-3
abundance: .
CDR3aa: CASSLSGGADTQYF
CDR3nt: TGTGCCAGCAGCCTTAGCGGGGGGGCAGATACGCAGTATTTT

v_gene: TRBV18
d_gene: .
j_gene: TRBJ1-2
abundance: .
CDR3aa: CASSPTGVNYGYTF
CDR3nt: TGTGCCAGCTCTCCCACGGGAGTAAACTATGGCTACACCTTC

v_gene: TRBV25-1
d_gene: .
j_gene: TRBJ1-2
abundance: few
CDR3aa: CASSWGNYGYTF
CDR3nt: TGTGCCAGTTCGTGGGGGAACTATGGCTACACCTTC

v_gene: TRBV5-5
d_gene: TRBD1
j_gene: TRBJ1-5
abundance: .
CDR3aa: CASSLDRGSNQPQHF
CDR3nt: TGTGCCAGCAGCTTGGACAGGGGCAGCAATCAGCCCCAGCATTTT

v_gene: TRBV7-2
d_gene: .
j_gene: TRBJ2-5
abundance: .
CDR3aa: CASSPEGQGWETQYF
CDR3nt: TGTGCCAGCAGCCCTGAGGGGCAGGGGTGGGAGACCCAGTACTTC

v_gene: TRBV4-1
d_gene: TRBD1
j_gene: TRBJ1-2
abundance: .
CDR3aa: CASSRRDRDYGYTF
CDR3nt: TGCGCCAGCAGCCGTCGCGACAGGGACTATGGCTACACCTTC

v_gene: TRBV5-1
d_gene: .
j_gene: TRBJ1-1
abundance: .
CDR3aa: CASSLSQAGTEAFF
CDR3nt: TGCGCCAGCAGCTTATCACAGGCAGGAACTGAAGCTTTCTTT

v_gene: TRBV27
d_gene: .
j_gene: TRBJ2-7
abundance: .
CDR3aa: CASRVGAGLYEQYF
CDR3nt: TGTGCCAGCAGAGTAGGGGCAGGGCTCTACGAGCAGTACTTC

v_gene: TRBV11-2
d_gene: .
j_gene: TRBJ2-1
abundance: once
CDR3aa: CASSLEIASSLEQFF
CDR3nt: TGTGCCAGCAGCTTAGAGATAGCCTCTAGCCTGGAGCAGTTCTTC

v_gene: TRBV4-1
d_gene: TRBD1
j_gene: TRBJ1-6
abundance: .
CDR3aa: CASSQDSDRINSPLHF
CDR3nt: TGCGCCAGCAGCCAAGATTCGGACAGGATCAATTCACCCCTCCACTTT

v_gene: TRBV28
d_gene: .
j_gene: TRBJ1-1
abundance: .
CDR3aa: CASRPPQGGTEAFF
CDR3nt: TGTGCCAGCCGTCCCCCGCAGGGTGGAACTGAAGCTTTCTTT

v_gene: TRBV2
d_gene: TRBD1
j_gene: TRBJ2-2
abundance: .
CDR3aa: CASTREGTGATGELFF
CDR3nt: TGTGCCAGCACCCGAGAAGGGACAGGGGCCACCGGGGAGCTGTTTTTT

v_gene: TRBV5-1
d_gene: .
j_gene: TRBJ1-2
abundance: .
CDR3aa: CASSHQPQGPTEFSYTF
CDR3nt: TGCGCCAGCAGCCATCAACCACAGGGACCGACCGAGTTCAGCTACACCTTC

v_gene: TRBV7-2
d_gene: .
j_gene: TRBJ1-4
abundance: .
CDR3aa: CASSFTRGGTNEKLFF
CDR3nt: TGTGCCAGCAGCTTCACACGGGGGGGGACTAATGAAAAACTGTTTTTT

v_gene: TRBV2
d_gene: .
j_gene: TRBJ2-5
abundance: .
CDR3aa: CASRALDQETQYF
CDR3nt: TGTGCCAGCAGGGCTTTGGATCAAGAGACCCAGTACTTC

v_gene: TRBV29-1
d_gene: .
j_gene: TRBJ1-4
abundance: .
CDR3aa: CSAGRDEKLFF
CDR3nt: TGCAGCGCCGGGAGGGATGAAAAACTGTTTTTT

v_gene: TRBV6-5
d_gene: .
j_gene: TRBJ2-7
abundance: once
CDR3aa: CASSYSRTVNSEQYF
CDR3nt: TGTGCCAGCAGTTACTCTCGGACAGTTAACAGCGAGCAGTACTTC

v_gene: TRBV19
d_gene: TRBD1
j_gene: TRBJ1-4
abundance: .
CDR3aa: CATASRQGMTRLFF
CDR3nt: TGTGCCACCGCATCAAGACAGGGTATGACACGACTGTTTTTT

v_gene: TRBV28
d_gene: TRBD2
j_gene: TRBJ2-1
abundance: .
CDR3aa: CASSLPGEGNEQFF
CDR3nt: TGTGCCAGCAGTTTACCGGGGGAGGGGAATGAGCAGTTCTTC

v_gene: TRBV11-2
d_gene: TRBD1
j_gene: TRBJ2-5
abundance: .
CDR3aa: CASSYNRGKETQYF
CDR3nt: TGTGCCAGCAGCTATAACAGGGGAAAAGAGACCCAGTACTTC

v_gene: TRBV19
d_gene: .
j_gene: TRBJ2-4
abundance: .
CDR3aa: CASNERQGAPKNIQYF
CDR3nt: TGTGCCAGTAACGAGCGGCAGGGAGCACCCAAAAACATTCAGTACTTC

v_gene: TRBV3-1/TRBV3-2
d_gene: .
j_gene: TRBJ2-1
abundance: .
CDR3aa: CASSQDRRSSYNEQFF
CDR3nt: TGTGCCAGCAGCCAAGATCGGCGGAGCTCCTACAATGAGCAGTTCTTC

v_gene: TRBV29-1
d_gene: TRBD1
j_gene: TRBJ2-1
abundance: .
CDR3aa: CSAGGGTGSYNEQFF
CDR3nt: TGCAGCGCTGGGGGAGGGACAGGGTCCTACAATGAGCAGTTCTTC

v_gene: TRBV19
d_gene: TRBD1
j_gene: TRBJ1-2
abundance: .
CDR3aa: CASMGQNTNYGYTF
CDR3nt: TGTGCCAGTATGGGACAGAATACAAACTATGGCTACACCTTC

v_gene: TRBV11-2
d_gene: .
j_gene: TRBJ2-7
abundance: .
CDR3aa: CASSLDRGRSYEQYF
CDR3nt: TGTGCCAGCAGCTTAGACCGAGGGAGGTCCTACGAGCAGTACTTC

v_gene: TRBV23-1
d_gene: .
j_gene: TRBJ2-1
abundance: .
CDR3aa: CASSQTGSGESCTYNEQFF
CDR3nt: TGCGCCAGCAGTCAGACGGGGTCGGGGGAGTCGTGCACCTACAATGAGCAGTTCTTC

v_gene: TRBV5-1
d_gene: TRBD1
j_gene: TRBJ2-5
abundance: .
CDR3aa: CASTNQGQLQETQYF
CDR3nt: TGCGCCAGCACCAACCAGGGACAGCTCCAAGAGACCCAGTACTTC

v_gene: TRBV7-2
d_gene: TRBD1
j_gene: TRBJ2-7
abundance: .
CDR3aa: CASSLSGQGADEQYF
CDR3nt: TGTGCCAGCAGCTTGAGTGGACAGGGGGCCGATGAGCAGTACTTC

v_gene: TRBV6-1
d_gene: .
j_gene: TRBJ1-5
abundance: .
CDR3aa: CASSVSSFGGMNQPQHF
CDR3nt: TGTGCCAGCAGTGTCTCGTCCTTTGGCGGGATGAATCAGCCCCAGCATTTT

v_gene: TRBV18
d_gene: .
j_gene: TRBJ2-7
abundance: .
CDR3aa: CASSLGGYEQYF
CDR3nt: TGTGCCAGCTCACTTGGGGGCTACGAGCAGTACTTC

v_gene: TRBV7-8
d_gene: TRBD1
j_gene: TRBJ1-2
abundance: .
CDR3aa: CASSARQGKDGYTF
CDR3nt: TGTGCCAGCAGCGCTAGACAGGGGAAAGATGGCTACACCTTC

v_gene: TRBV29-1
d_gene: TRBD2
j_gene: TRBJ2-7
abundance: .
CDR3aa: CSVGGSSYEQYF
CDR3nt: TGCAGCGTTGGCGGGAGCTCCTACGAGCAGTACTTC

v_gene: TRBV28
d_gene: .
j_gene: TRBJ1-5
abundance: .
CDR3aa: CASSPIGPRYSNQPQHF
CDR3nt: TGTGCCAGCAGCCCGATCGGGCCTAGATATAGCAATCAGCCCCAGCATTTT

v_gene: TRBV7-9
d_gene: .
j_gene: TRBJ1-1
abundance: .
CDR3aa: CASRRGSGVYITEAFF
CDR3nt: TGTGCCAGCAGAAGGGGATCAGGGGTGTATATCACTGAAGCTTTCTTT

v_gene: TRBV19
d_gene: TRBD2
j_gene: TRBJ2-2
abundance: .
CDR3aa: CASGTSGGAVTTGELFF
CDR3nt: TGTGCCAGTGGGACTAGCGGGGGGGCCGTGACCACCGGGGAGCTGTTTTTT

v_gene: TRBV3-1/TRBV3-2
d_gene: TRBD2
j_gene: TRBJ2-3
abundance: once
CDR3aa: CASSQVMREDIADTQYF
CDR3nt: TGTGCCAGCAGCCAAGTAATGCGGGAGGACATTGCAGATACGCAGTATTTT

v_gene: TRBV2
d_gene: .
j_gene: TRBJ2-3
abundance: .
CDR3aa: CASSVARGVTDTQYF
CDR3nt: TGTGCCAGCAGTGTAGCCAGGGGCGTGACAGATACGCAGTATTTT

v_gene: TRBV7-8
d_gene: TRBD1
j_gene: TRBJ2-5
abundance: .
CDR3aa: CASSLAVGGAGETQYF
CDR3nt: TGTGCCAGCAGCTTAGCGGTAGGGGGCGCGGGAGAGACCCAGTACTTC

v_gene: TRBV5-1
d_gene: TRBD1
j_gene: TRBJ2-7
abundance: .
CDR3aa: CASSRGQESSYEQYF
CDR3nt: TGCGCCAGCAGCCGAGGACAGGAATCTTCCTACGAGCAGTACTTC

v_gene: TRBV11-3
d_gene: .
j_gene: TRBJ1-1
abundance: .
CDR3aa: CASSYNGKFTEAFF
CDR3nt: TGTGCCAGCAGCTACAATGGGAAATTCACTGAAGCTTTCTTT

v_gene: TRBV5-1
d_gene: TRBD1
j_gene: TRBJ1-3
abundance: .
CDR3aa: CASSWSPGTGGNTIYF
CDR3nt: TGCGCCAGCAGCTGGAGTCCCGGGACAGGGGGGAACACCATATATTTT